A single sample gave rise to the 32 T cell receptor beta chains below, sequenced in a study of blood T cells in healthy people across ages. The authors ran a second PCR of roughly 6 to 12 cycles using a sample-barcoded 5' primer and a J-beta primer mix. TCRdb reanalysed the 5' RACE reads using MiXCR and keeps one entry per CDR3 protein. The sample lists fewer than 800,000 distinct CDR3 sequences; just under 25% were seen once. This sample also belongs to another study, concerning T cells of mothers and their children.

The specimen was blood. The origin of the receptors is a boy aged 10-17 years in good health.

The chain recombines TRBV20-1 with TRBJ2-5; D is ambiguous. This CDR3 has 11 amino acids. Germline-derived CDR1 and CDR2 are DFQATT and SNEGSKA (reference sequence). Deletions cut 1 base from V and 7 bases from J, with 7 bases between. CDR3 sequence reads: CSARVSGTQYF. DNA for the CDR3: TGCAGTGCTAGAGTGTCGGGGACCCAGTACTTC.

This clonotype showed up just a few times. J is TRBJ2-7 and V is TRBV4-3, with D possibly being TRBD2 (6 bases). Germline assignment: CDR1 LGHNA and CDR2 YSLEER. Trimming shortened V by 5 bases and J by 7 bases, and 9 bases separated the two germline ends. This CDR3 is 11 amino acids long. Here the CDR3 DNA reads TGCGCCAGCAGCGAAGGGACTGAGCAGTACTTC. This gives the protein CASSEGTEQYF.

This clonotype occurred a few times. The chain combines TRBV6-2 or TRBV6-3 with TRBJ1-6; D is ambiguous. This CDR3 comprises 14 residues. Germline CDR1 and CDR2: MNHEY and SVGEGT. The V gene lost 2 bases and the J gene lost 7 bases, with 9 bases spanning the gap. The CDR3 sequence: CASSYVGENSPLHF. The CDR3 region has the DNA TGTGCCAGCAGTTACGTCGGGGAAAATTCACCCCTCCACTTT.

V gene TRBV20-1 combines with J gene TRBJ2-5; TRBD1 might be the D (5 bases). V was clipped by 1 base and J by 1 base, with 19 bases between them. The CDR3 runs to 17 residues. Germline CDR1 and CDR2: DFQATT and SNEGSKA (reference sequence). CDR3 loop: CSARVMQGGVTQETQYF. CDR3 DNA sequence: TGCAGTGCTAGAGTTATGCAGGGTGGAGTTACCCAAGAGACCCAGTACTTC.

The CDR3, as DNA: TGTGCCAGCACCAATACCGGGGGGCGAAGCGACTACGAGCAGTACTTC. Translated, it gives CASTNTGGRSDYEQYF. This chain joins TRBV6-1 and TRBJ2-7; tentatively, D is TRBD2 (7 bases). CDR3 length: 16 amino acids. Germline CDR1 is MNHNS and CDR2 is SASEGT. V was cut by 7 bases and J by 3 bases, with 22 bases left in between.

The chain links TRBV2 to TRBJ2-1; tentatively, D is TRBD2 (6 bases). The CDR3 is 14 amino acids. Germline V lookup: CDR1 SNHLY, CDR2 FYNNEI. Between the trimmed V and J ends, which lost 8 bases and 8 bases, there was a span of 19 bases. This chain's CDR3 is CASSQGTSSDEQFF. CDR3 bases: TGTGCCAGCTCCCAGGGTACTAGCTCCGATGAGCAGTTCTTC. Filled out from reference TRBV2 and TRBJ2-1, the complete variable domain reads EPEVTQTPSHQVTQMGQEVILRCVPISNHLYFYWYRQILGQKVEFLVSFYNNEISEKSEIFDDQFSVERPDGSNFTLKIRSTKLEDSAMYFCASSQGTSSDEQFFGPGTRLTVL.

The gene calls are TRBV29-1 and TRBJ2-2; possibly TRBD1 for D (6 bases). Germline assignment: CDR1 SQVTM and CDR2 ANQGSEA. The CDR3 sequence is 11 residues long. V gave up 7 bases and J gave up 7 bases, with 10 bases separating them. CDR3 nucleotides: TGCAGCGGTCAGGGGCTCGGGGAGCTGTTTTTT. This sequence encodes CSGQGLGELFF.

The genes are TRBV7-9 and TRBJ1-2; D perhaps matches TRBD1 (5 bases). The CDR3 runs 14 residues. Germline V gene lookup returns CDR1 SEHNR and CDR2 FQNEAQ (reference sequence). V gave up 4 bases and J gave up 1 base, with 10 bases separating them. CDR3 coding DNA: TGTGCCAGCAGCTCGGGACTGTTTAACTATGGCTACACCTTC. This translates into CASSSGLFNYGYTF.

Only a few counts were recorded for this clonotype. The rearrangement uses TRBV20-1 and TRBJ2-2, with a weak D call TRBD2 (6 bases). Germline V gene sequence: CDR1 DFQATT, CDR2 SNEGSKA (reference sequence). The CDR3 is made up of 13 amino acids. V lost 7 bases, J lost 3 bases, and 12 bases lay in between. The CDR3: CSVRGAYTGELFF. The CDR3 bases are TGCAGTGTACGCGGGGCGTACACCGGGGAGCTGTTTTTT.

The rearrangement uses TRBV28 and TRBJ2-5, with 8 bases fitting TRBD2. The germline gives CDR1 MDHEN, CDR2 SYDVKM. The CDR3 consists of 15 residues. The J segment lost 4 bases and the V segment lost 4 bases, leaving 8 bases of the junction unmatched. The CDR3 here is CASSSTTSEGETQYF. CDR3 nucleotides: TGTGCCAGCAGTTCCACGACTAGCGAGGGAGAGACCCAGTACTTC.

This clonotype has more than one count but fewer than ten. The chain combines TRBV28 with TRBJ2-2; D possibly matches TRBD1 or TRBD2 (5 bases each). Germline lookup yields CDR1 MDHEN and CDR2 SYDVKM. The CDR3 is 16 amino acids. The ends were cut back, 4 bases at V and 0 bases at J, with 12 bases in the middle. CDR3 region: CASSSPGTANTGELFF. CDR3 in DNA: TGTGCCAGCAGTTCACCTGGGACGGCGAACACCGGGGAGCTGTTTTTT.

This clonotype was observed a handful of times. The rearrangement uses TRBV19 and TRBJ2-5, with D possibly being TRBD2 (6 bases). The J call may be mistaken, given a closer DNA end match to TRBJ2-1. The CDR3 extends over 13 amino acids. Germline CDR1 LNHDA, CDR2 SQIVND (reference sequence). The DNA of the CDR3 is TGTGCCAGTAGTCCCTGGACTACCAATGAGCAGTTCTTC. Translation gives CASSPWTTNEQFF.

The chain uses TRBV12-3 or TRBV12-4 and TRBJ2-7; tentative D call: TRBD1 (6 bases). This CDR3 has 13 residues. V was pared by 4 bases and J by 3 bases, with 10 bases between. The CDR3 nucleotides read TGTGCCAGCAGTTGGGGGCGCAACTACGAGCAGTACTTC. Amino acids: CASSWGRNYEQYF.

J is TRBJ1-1 and V is TRBV3-1; D is unresolved. Per the germline V gene, CDR1 is LGHDT and CDR2 is YNNKEL (reference sequence). The ends were cut back, 1 base at V and 3 bases at J, with 9 bases in the middle. This CDR3 has 14 amino acids. The CDR3, as DNA: TGTGCCAGCAGCCAAGCGATGGACTACACTGAAGCTTTCTTT. It yields the protein CASSQAMDYTEAFF.

This rearrangement joins TRBV20-1 to TRBJ2-2; 10 nucleotides match TRBD1. Germline loops: CDR1 DFQATT, CDR2 SNEGSKA (reference sequence). V was pared by 6 bases and J by 6 bases, with 19 bases of the junction left unmatched. This CDR3 spans 18 amino acids. CDR3 region: CSAGRPGTGDGIAGELFF. The CDR3 DNA reads TGCAGTGCGGGTCGTCCCGGGACAGGGGACGGTATTGCCGGGGAGCTGTTTTTT.

A few counts support this clonotype. The rearrangement joins TRBV6-1 to TRBJ2-5; D unresolved. The J call may be faulty, since TRBJ2-7 better matches the DNA end. This CDR3 spans 13 amino acids. Germline V gene lookup returns CDR1 MNHNS and CDR2 SASEGT. The CDR3 nucleotides read TGTGCCAGCGCTATATATGAGGATTACGAGCAGTACTTC. Translation gives CASAIYEDYEQYF.

The chain has TRBV27 and TRBJ2-5; 7 nucleotides line up with TRBD1. The J call could be wrong; TRBJ2-1 is a better fit for the DNA end. This CDR3 is built from 13 residues. The germline V gene has CDR1 MNHEY and CDR2 SMNVEV (reference sequence). CDR3 nucleotides: TGTGCCAGCAGTTTAGAGGGGGCCAGTGAGCAGTTCTTC. Amino acids: CASSLEGASEQFF.

This clonotype was counted a few times. The chain is built from TRBV28 and TRBJ2-2; D uncertain. The V and J ends lost 8 bases and 1 base respectively, with 8 bases between them. The CDR3 is 13 amino acids. Germline CDR1 and CDR2: MDHEN and SYDVKM. CDR3 sequence (DNA): TGTGCCAGCGGGGAAGAGAACACCGGGGAGCTGTTTTTT. Encoded protein: CASGEENTGELFF.

The chain uses TRBV20-1 and TRBJ2-5; maybe TRBD2 (6 bases). The DNA end favors TRBJ2-1, so the J call may be wrong. Germline CDR1 is DFQATT and CDR2 is SNEGSKA (reference sequence). The CDR3 sequence is 11 residues long. The CDR3 DNA is TGCAGTGCTAGCCCGGAGGGTGAGCAGTTCTTC. It encodes CSASPEGEQFF.

This clonotype was observed a handful of times. The V gene is TRBV2, the J gene TRBJ2-1; 10 bases match TRBD2. The closer fit of TRBJ2-5 to the DNA end suggests the J call may be wrong. CDR1 is SNHLY, CDR2 FYNNEI, per germline. The CDR3 length is 15 residues. The CDR3 is CASRTTSGARETQYF. Written as DNA, the CDR3 is TGTGCCAGCAGGACTACTAGCGGGGCTCGGGAGACCCAGTACTTC.

The chain joins TRBV5-8 to TRBJ2-5; TRBD2 matches at 11 bases. The CDR3 loop spans 15 amino acids. The germline V gene encodes CDR1 SGHTS and CDR2 YDEGEE. The trim removed 4 bases at V and 5 bases at J, leaving 7 bases unmatched. The CDR3 region has the DNA TGTGCCAGCAGCAAGGGACTAGCGGTCCGGGAGACCCAGTACTTC. Its translation: CASSKGLAVRETQYF. Drawing the rest from reference TRBV5-8 and TRBJ2-5, the complete variable domain is EAGVTQSPTHLIKTRGQQATLRCSPISGHTSVYWYQQALGLGLQFLLWYDEGEERNRGNFPPRFSGRQFPNYSSELNVNALELEDSALYLCASSKGLAVRETQYFGPGTRLLVL.

The CDR3 DNA reads TGTGCCAGCAGCTACCGACAGGCGGGGAATGAAAAACTGTTTTTT. Residues: CASSYRQAGNEKLFF. The rearrangement links TRBV6-5 to TRBJ1-4, with D tentatively TRBD1 (6 bases). The CDR3 is 15 residues long. V was pared by 6 bases and J by 5 bases, with 16 bases between. Per the germline V gene, CDR1 is MNHEY and CDR2 is SVGAGI.

J is TRBJ2-1 and V is TRBV7-9; D is possibly TRBD2 (6 bases). The germline CDR1 and CDR2 sequences are SEHNR and FQNEAQ (reference sequence). There are 14 residues in the CDR3. V lost 6 bases and J lost 5, with 14 bases in between. CDR3 bases: TGTGCCAGCAGACGGGCTAGCGCCAACAATGAGCAGTTCTTC. Encoded protein: CASRRASANNEQFF.

V gene TRBV27 combines with J gene TRBJ2-4; maybe TRBD1 (5 bases). CDR3 size: 15 residues. The V end was cut by 5 bases, the J end by 0 bases, with 11 bases between. CDR1 and CDR2 from the germline V gene are MNHEY and SMNVEV (reference sequence). For the CDR3, the DNA is TGTGCCAGCAGTGTAGGGGCACTAGCCAAAAACATTCAGTACTTC. This encodes CASSVGALAKNIQYF.

The gene calls are TRBV7-9 and TRBJ2-5, with D perhaps matching TRBD1 or TRBD2 (5 bases each). The DNA end lines up better with TRBJ2-7; the J call may be wrong. CDR1 is SEHNR and CDR2 is FQNEAQ in the germline V gene (reference sequence). The CDR3 runs to 16 residues. The CDR3 bases are TGTGCCAGCAGCTTAGGGGAGCTGGGCAGGGTCTACGAGCAGTACTTC. Translation: CASSLGELGRVYEQYF.

The chain employs TRBV24-1 and TRBJ2-2; 7 bases agree with TRBD1. The CDR3 length is 18 residues. Trimming took 1 base from V and 5 from J; bases not matched to a gene: 12. The germline V gene has CDR1 KGHDR and CDR2 SFDVKD. The CDR3 sequence is CATSDLGGGREGTGELFF. CDR3 in DNA: TGTGCCACCAGTGATTTAGGGGGCGGCAGGGAAGGAACCGGGGAGCTGTTTTTT.

In DNA form, the CDR3 reads TGTGCCAGCAGCTTAACAGGTTTAGGCCAAGAGACCCAGTACTTC. Translated, it gives CASSLTGLGQETQYF. The chain carries TRBV7-3 and TRBJ2-5; no clear D. The CDR3 runs to 15 residues. CDR1 is SGHTA and CDR2 is FQGTGA in the germline V gene. Trimming removed 0 bases at V and 1 base at J, with 9 bases between.

The genes are TRBV3-1 and TRBJ1-1; the match to TRBD1 covers 7 bases. This CDR3 has 15 residues. J gave up 6 bases and V 6 bases, and 13 bases lay outside the gene matches. Germline V lookup: CDR1 LGHDT, CDR2 YNNKEL (reference sequence). In DNA form, the CDR3 reads TGTGCCAGCAGGGCGTCGACAGGGAGACCGGCTGAAGCTTTCTTT. Protein sequence: CASRASTGRPAEAFF.

The chain joins TRBV12-3 or TRBV12-4 to TRBJ2-1; the D gene is possibly TRBD2 (7 bases). The DNA end is a closer match to TRBJ2-7, so the J assignment may be wrong. This CDR3 is 16 amino acids long. CDR3 bases: TGTGCCAGCAGTTTATCGAGGGCAGGGGTGACTAGCCAGCAGTACTTC. Protein sequence: CASSLSRAGVTSQQYF.

The chain carries TRBV5-1 and TRBJ2-3; possible D gene TRBD2, 6 bases. Trimming shortened V by 4 bases and J by 1 base, and 19 bases separated the two germline ends. Germline V gene data show CDR1 as SGHRS and CDR2 as YFSETQ. The CDR3 contains 17 residues. The chain's CDR3 is CASSPIISGTRTDTQYF. CDR3 nucleotides: TGCGCCAGCAGCCCTATAATCTCGGGGACTCGCACAGATACGCAGTATTTT.

This clonotype has a handful of counts. The J gene is TRBJ2-5, the V gene TRBV6-1; D is undetermined. Matching the DNA end better, TRBJ2-7 makes the J call doubtful. This CDR3 contains 13 residues. The germline gives CDR1 MNHNS, CDR2 SASEGT. CDR3: CASSQTASYEQYF. CDR3 nucleotides: TGTGCCAGCAGTCAGACGGCATCCTACGAGCAGTACTTC.

There are a few counts of this clonotype. V is TRBV5-1 and J is TRBJ2-5; 14 nucleotides match TRBD2. Germline V CDR1 and CDR2: SGHRS, YFSETQ. There are 17 residues in the CDR3. J was trimmed by 4 bases and V by 0 bases; bases with no gene match: 5. The CDR3 region is CASSLDPGLAGVETQYF. In DNA, the CDR3 is TGCGCCAGCAGCTTGGACCCGGGACTAGCGGGAGTAGAGACCCAGTACTTC. The full variable domain, in which reference TRBV5-1 and TRBJ2-5 provide the parts outside the CDR3, is KAGVTQTPRYLIKTRGQQVTLSCSPISGHRSVSWYQQTPGQGLQFLFEYFSETQRNKGNFPGRFSGRQFSNSRSEMNVSTLELGDSALYLCASSLDPGLAGVETQYFGPGTRLLVL.